The 20 T cell receptor beta chains below all came from one sample that was sequenced in a study of blood T cell repertoires in COVID-19 (TCRdb year 2020). The library was built by means of the immunoSEQ multiplex PCR assay. Entries here come from immuneACCESS through TCRdb and include only in-frame sequences with V and J called. Some clones fail to appear in such tables; in the studies checked, an unresolved V gene covers under half of the shortfall, and the cause of the remainder is unknown. The sample data list hundreds of thousands of clones, and approximately 88% of these were observed just once. The leading ten clones occupy approximately 9% of the sample. The sequenced material came from PBMCs or T cells enriched from blood (not recorded which). These receptors were obtained from a woman between 18 and 30 years old who had recovered from COVID-19.

The rearrangement joins TRBV7-6 to TRBJ2-3; no reliable D call. The V gene lost 7 bases and the J gene lost 0 bases, with 11 bases spanning the gap. The CDR3 runs to 14 residues. CDR1 and CDR2 from the germline V gene are SGHVS and FNYEAQ. The CDR3 DNA is TGTGCCAGCAAACCGGGTCTCAGCACAGATACGCAGTATTTT. Translation: CASKPGLSTDTQYF.

The rearrangement links TRBV6-2 or TRBV6-3 to TRBJ2-6; D might be TRBD2 (7 bases). The CDR3 loop spans 18 amino acids. The germline CDR1 and CDR2 sequences are MNHEY and SVGEGT. The V end was cut by 2 bases, the J end by 0 bases, with 14 bases between. The CDR3 region has the DNA TGTGCCAGCAGTTACGAAAGCGGGACAAGCTCTGGGGCCAACGTCCTGACTTTC. It encodes CASSYESGTSSGANVLTF.

This chain connects TRBV3-1 (or the pseudogene TRBV3-2) to TRBJ2-7; TRBD1 is a possible D gene (5 bases). The V gene's germline CDR1 is LGHDT and CDR2 YNNKEL (reference sequence). The CDR3 loop spans 14 amino acids. V shed 2 bases and J shed 6 bases, with 14 bases lying between them. This chain's CDR3 is CASSQSEGAGEQYF. CDR3 nucleotides: TGTGCCAGCAGCCAAAGCGAAGGGGCAGGCGAGCAGTACTTC.

This sequence joins TRBV6-4 and TRBJ2-5; 13 bases match TRBD2. CDR1 and CDR2 (germline): MRHNA, SNTAGT. The CDR3 sequence is 15 residues long. Germline trimming cut 7 bases from V and 4 bases from J; bases unmatched to any gene: 6. The CDR3 reads CASTLAGGPGETQYF. The DNA of the CDR3 is TGTGCCAGCACACTAGCGGGAGGGCCGGGAGAGACCCAGTACTTC.

The chain is built from TRBV5-6 and TRBJ1-1; D unresolved. The V end lost 1 base, the J end lost 1 base, and 5 bases lay between the germline ends. The CDR3 runs 13 residues. Germline V gene data show CDR1 as SGHDT and CDR2 as YYEEEE. The CDR3 protein is CASSLTGNTEAFF. The CDR3 DNA is TGTGCCAGCAGCTTGACGGGGAACACTGAAGCTTTCTTT.

J is TRBJ1-2 and V is TRBV6-1, with TRBD1 matching over 8 bases. Losses at the gene ends were 3 bases for V and 0 bases for J; bases not matched to a gene: 12. In germline, CDR1 is MNHNS, CDR2 SASEGT. The CDR3 loop spans 18 amino acids. CDR3 protein: CASSENRQGIRANYGYTF. The CDR3 DNA follows: TGTGCCAGCAGTGAGAATAGACAGGGGATTAGAGCTAACTATGGCTACACCTTC.

The V call is TRBV9, the J call TRBJ1-1; D might be TRBD1 (6 bases). V was clipped by 0 bases and J by 0 bases, with 18 bases between them. The germline V gene encodes CDR1 SGDLS and CDR2 YYNGEE. This CDR3 comprises 18 residues. The CDR3 region is CASSVAGGLLLMNTEAFF. Written as DNA, the CDR3 is TGTGCCAGCAGCGTAGCGGGGGGCCTTCTACTCATGAACACTGAAGCTTTCTTT.

This clone came up many times. V is TRBV5-1 and J is TRBJ2-7, with D possibly being TRBD2 (6 bases). Germline CDR1 is SGHRS and CDR2 is YFSETQ. V lost 0 bases and J lost 6, with 13 bases in between. This CDR3 comprises 14 residues. CDR3: CASSLDPGLSEQYF. CDR3 sequence (DNA): TGCGCCAGCAGCTTGGACCCCGGACTATCCGAGCAGTACTTC.

Only one count was recorded for this clone. V usage is TRBV12-3 or TRBV12-4 and J usage is TRBJ1-2; TRBD1 aligns across 8 bases. V lost 6 bases, J lost 7 bases, and 7 bases stayed unmatched. This CDR3 contains 13 residues. The CDR3 DNA follows: TGTGCCAGCAGCCGCGGACAGGGCCGTGGCTACACCTTC. Translating gives CASSRGQGRGYTF.

The rearrangement joins TRBV6-6 to TRBJ1-2; no clear D. The CDR3 length is 15 residues. Germline CDR1 MNHNY, CDR2 SVGAGI (reference sequence). Trimming removed 2 bases at V and 4 bases at J, with 14 bases between. CDR3 sequence (DNA): TGTGCCAGCAGTTACCTTAGCCCGTCTGGCTATGGCTACACCTTC. This codes for CASSYLSPSGYGYTF.

On this clone itself: One end of the junction does not line up with germline, which may come from a read error. The chain joins TRBV9 to TRBJ2-5, with D possibly matching TRBD1 (6 bases). Germline CDR1 is SGDLS and CDR2 is YYNGEE. The CDR3 contains 15 residues. This CDR3 reads CASSADSRGLESQYF. CDR3 DNA sequence: TGTGCCAGCAGCGCGGACTCCAGGGGATTGGAGAGCCAGTACTTC.

This chain connects TRBV5-8 to TRBJ2-5; the D is unclear. Germline V gives CDR1 SGHTS, CDR2 YDEGEE. The length of the CDR3 is 15 residues. V was trimmed by 3 bases and J by 0 bases, leaving 12 bases between them. The DNA of the CDR3 is TGTGCCAGCAGCTATCTCACAGAGTACCAAGAGACCCAGTACTTC. Its protein product is CASSYLTEYQETQYF. The whole variable domain, filled in from reference TRBV5-8 and TRBJ2-5, reads EAGVTQSPTHLIKTRGQQATLRCSPISGHTSVYWYQQALGLGLQFLLWYDEGEERNRGNFPPRFSGRQFPNYSSELNVNALELEDSALYLCASSYLTEYQETQYFGPGTRLLVL.

This rearrangement joins TRBV28 to TRBJ1-2; the D is unclear. The CDR3 consists of 13 residues. V dropped 7 bases and J dropped 3 bases, with 12 bases sitting between them. CDR1 MDHEN and CDR2 SYDVKM come from the germline V gene. CDR3 nucleotide sequence: TGTGCCAGCACGCTGTCCGCAGACTATGGCTACACCTTC. The encoded protein is CASTLSADYGYTF.

The chain carries TRBV3-1 (or the pseudogene TRBV3-2) and TRBJ1-1; 7 nucleotides match TRBD1. This CDR3 is built from 14 residues. Germline CDR1 LGHDT, CDR2 YNNKEL (reference sequence). J lost 0 bases, V lost 4 bases, and 2 bases had no gene match. The CDR3: CASSRQGLNTEAFF. CDR3 in DNA: TGTGCCAGCAGCCGACAGGGCCTGAACACTGAAGCTTTCTTT.

The rearrangement links TRBV19 to TRBJ1-5; possible D gene TRBD1, 5 bases. V was pared by 7 bases and J by 3 bases, with 13 bases between. The CDR3 runs 14 residues. The V gene's germline CDR1 is LNHDA and CDR2 SQIVND (reference sequence). CDR3 DNA: TGTGCCAGTATTGGGGCGGCGATCAATCAGCCCCAGCATTTT. Translated: CASIGAAINQPQHF.

The chain recombines TRBV27 with TRBJ2-5; D is possibly TRBD2 (5 bases). Germline CDR1 is MNHEY and CDR2 is SMNVEV (reference sequence). CDR3 length equals 13 residues. The V end lost 6 bases, the J end lost 2 bases, and 10 bases lay between the germline ends. CDR3 amino acids: CASSSWRQETQYF. Written as DNA, the CDR3 is TGTGCCAGCAGCTCGTGGAGGCAAGAGACCCAGTACTTC.

This clone was recorded only once. This chain connects TRBV7-2 to TRBJ1-5; 7 nucleotides match TRBD1. The germline V gene encodes CDR1 SGHTA and CDR2 FQGNSA. This CDR3 comprises 15 residues. The ends lost 9 bases at V and 6 bases at J; junction bases unmatched: 14. This CDR3 is CASHQGGPQGQPQHF. The CDR3 region has the DNA TGTGCCAGTCACCAGGGGGGCCCCCAAGGTCAGCCCCAGCATTTT.

In nucleotides, the CDR3 is TGTGCCAGCAAACAAAATAGGGGGGGACGAGGGCTCACAGATACGCAGTATTTT. It translates to CASKQNRGGRGLTDTQYF. This sequence joins TRBV27 and TRBJ2-3; D possibly corresponds to TRBD2 (7 bases). Trimming pared 7 bases from V and 2 bases from J, leaving 25 bases between. Looked up from germline, CDR1 is MNHEY and CDR2 is SMNVEV (reference sequence). The CDR3 has 18 residues.

This clone was seen a few times. Because the CDR3 is missing its conserved closing phenylalanine or tryptophan, this is likely a read error. It is unclear where the CDR3 begins or ends on the DNA, so no DNA is shown, and the CDR3 is as TCRdb lists it. The chain has TRBV2 and TRBJ2-7; TRBD2 was called by the table and not checked on the DNA. The CDR3 sequence runs 15 residues, both termini included. Germline CDR1 reads SNHLY; CDR2 reads FYNNEI. CDR3 in amino acids: CASSILLAGGRSFKA.

Turning to this clone: At the DNA level, this CDR3 is encoded by other sequences in the same sample as well. The chain combines TRBV9 with TRBJ2-2; 14 bases line up with TRBD2. The length of the CDR3 is 17 residues. V dropped 3 bases and J dropped 5; count of bases not matched to a gene: 6. In germline, CDR1 is SGDLS, CDR2 YYNGEE. CDR3 nucleotides: TGTGCCAGCAGCGATGGGACTAGCGGGGGTGGGACCGGGGAGCTGTTTTTT. Its translation is CASSDGTSGGGTGELFF.